Here is one TCR beta chain with its context. Its cognate antigen is unknown. The PCR contained 60 Vbeta and 13 Jbeta primers. Repertoires were generated with immunoSEQ multiplex PCR, while TCRdb's copy carries only in-frame clones and drops some. The data hold around 76,000 clones, with approximately 80% observed a single time. These data belong to a study of cytomegalovirus exposure and HLA in healthy donors. This CDR3 has 14 residues. Losses at the gene ends were 4 bases for V and 4 bases for J; bases not matched to a gene: 5. Germline-derived CDR1 and CDR2 are MNHNY and SVGAGI (reference sequence). Study-wide results and caveats: Per a later analysis, HLA-associated TCR beta chains showed more clonal expansion than other, equally common TCR beta chains.

The sample comprised PBMCs. The sequence came from a woman aged 40 to 49 in good health and CMV-seropositive. The chain employs TRBV6-6 and TRBJ1-2, with 8 bases that match TRBD1. The CDR3 is CASSSGQDTYGYTF. In DNA, the CDR3 is TGTGCCAGCAGTTCGGGACAGGACACCTATGGCTACACCTTC.